This T cell receptor (beta chain) emerged from a study of blood T cells in healthy people across ages. Study observations and caveats: Naive T cell percentage and TCR beta diversity correlated strongly.

This clonotype was picked up a small number of times. As yet, its antigen is unknown. Then a second PCR, running about 6 to 12 cycles, was carried out with a sample-barcoded 5' primer and a J-beta primer mix. TCRdb itself ran the 5' RACE reads through MiXCR, one entry per CDR3 protein. The repertoire holds over 600,000 distinct CDR3 sequences, with about 43% as singletons. V was pared by 5 bases and J by 7 bases, with 9 bases of the junction left unmatched. There are 14 residues in the CDR3. Germline V CDR1 and CDR2: LGHNA, YSLEER. The clonotype comes from a man at least 80 years old in good health. The sample taken for sequencing was blood. This chain connects TRBV4-3 to TRBJ2-7; 9 bases map to TRBD1. Here the CDR3 DNA reads TGCGCCAGCAGCTCCCGGACAGGGGAGTGGGAGCAGTACTTC. Its protein is CASSSRTGEWEQYF.